The 25 T cell receptor beta chains in this list originate from one sample, sequenced in a study of T cell responses to AZD1222 COVID-19 vaccine. The protocol was immunoSEQ multiplex PCR, while the TCRdb copy is restricted to in-frame clones and leaves out a portion. Of about 86,000 clones listed, about 88% are singletons. Sequences were derived from peripheral blood, sampled on day 0 of AZD1222 vaccination. The receptors stem from an adult in good health.

The rearrangement links TRBV30 to TRBJ1-2; 7 bases agree with TRBD1. V shed 4 bases, J shed 0 bases, and the junction held 5 bases outside the gene matches. The germline CDR1 and CDR2 sequences are GTSNPN and SVGIG (reference sequence). The CDR3 runs 14 residues. The CDR3 sequence is CAWTRTGTNYGYTF. DNA of the CDR3: TGTGCCTGGACGAGGACAGGCACTAACTATGGCTACACCTTC. The variable domain in full, with the rest retrieved from reference TRBV30 and TRBJ1-2, is SQTIHQWPATLVQPVGSPLSLECTVEGTSNPNLYWYRQAAGRGLQLLFYSVGIGQISSEVPQNLSASRPQDRQFILSSKKLLLSDSGFYLCAWTRTGTNYGYTFGSGTRLTVV.

This clone was recorded only once. The rearrangement links TRBV20-1 to TRBJ2-7, with D uncertain. The germline V and J ends were trimmed by 6 bases and 4 bases, with 10 bases remaining between them. CDR1 is DFQATT, CDR2 SNEGSKA, per germline (reference sequence). The CDR3 spans 11 residues. CDR3 loop: CSAPTRYEQYF. The CDR3 DNA reads as TGCAGTGCCCCTACTCGATACGAGCAGTACTTC.

Worth noting for this clone: The junction does not match germline at one end; this may be a read error. The chain carries TRBV18 and TRBJ2-7; D not certain. Germline-derived CDR1 and CDR2 are KGHSH and LQKENI. The CDR3 is 16 residues long. CDR3 residues: CASSPLGSTPRYGQYF. The CDR3 bases are TGTGCCAGCTCACCGCTAGGTAGCACTCCCCGCTACGGGCAGTACTTC.

The chain has TRBV7-9 and TRBJ1-1; weak D call: TRBD1 (5 bases). CDR3 length equals 15 residues. Trimming cost V 6 bases and J 1 base, with 15 bases left between them. Germline V lookup: CDR1 SEHNR, CDR2 FQNEAQ (reference sequence). The CDR3, as DNA: TGTGCCAGCAGTACCCCAGGGATTGCGAACACTGAAGCTTTCTTT. It is translated as CASSTPGIANTEAFF.

CDR3 nucleotides: TGTGCCACCACAGGGGGGCAGAGCACAGATACGCAGTATTTT. It is translated as CATTGGQSTDTQYF. The chain recombines TRBV24-1 with TRBJ2-3; perhaps TRBD1 as D (7 bases). Germline loops: CDR1 KGHDR, CDR2 SFDVKD. V lost 8 bases to trimming and J lost 0 bases, with 11 bases between them. CDR3 size: 14 residues.

The chain employs TRBV6-2 or TRBV6-3 and TRBJ2-7; perhaps TRBD2 as D (5 bases). Per germline, CDR1 MNHEY and CDR2 SVGEGT. The V end lost 2 bases, the J end lost 2 bases, and 13 bases lay between the germline ends. This CDR3 is built from 15 residues. CDR3 nucleotides: TGTGCCAGCAGTTACCGGGAAGGGATGGCCTACGAGCAGTACTTC. This translates into CASSYREGMAYEQYF.

The chain joins TRBV6-5 to TRBJ2-2; 8 bases align to TRBD1. The CDR3 covers 15 residues. Germline V gives CDR1 MNHEY, CDR2 SVGAGI. Trimming cost V 4 bases and J 3 bases; bases outside gene matches: 4. CDR3: CASSSGGAHTGELFF. The CDR3, as DNA: TGTGCCAGCAGTTCAGGGGGCGCACACACCGGGGAGCTGTTTTTT.

V and J are TRBV7-9 and TRBJ2-7; 8 nucleotides align to TRBD1. Germline CDR1 reads SEHNR; CDR2 reads FQNEAQ (reference sequence). CDR3 size: 14 residues. Trimming took 5 bases from V and 2 from J; bases not matched to a gene: 5. This CDR3 reads CASSDQGAPYEQYF. DNA for the CDR3: TGTGCCAGCAGCGACCAGGGGGCTCCCTACGAGCAGTACTTC.

The chain employs TRBV6-4 and TRBJ1-3; 8 nucleotides line up with TRBD1. The germline gives CDR1 MRHNA, CDR2 SNTAGT. The CDR3 totals 14 residues. V shed 7 bases, J shed 6 bases, and the junction held 8 bases outside the gene matches. The CDR3 reads CASTDRTGQNTIYF. The CDR3 nucleotides are TGTGCCAGCACCGATAGGACAGGGCAAAACACCATATATTTT.

This clone was seen only once. The V and J genes are TRBV5-5 and TRBJ1-5, with D uncertain. Germline V gene lookup returns CDR1 SGHKS and CDR2 YYEKEE (reference sequence). CDR3 length: 15 residues. The V end was cut by 1 base, the J end by 0 bases, with 8 bases between. CDR3 in DNA: TGTGCCAGCAGCTTGTCGCCAACTAGCAATCAGCCCCAGCATTTT. Translation gives CASSLSPTSNQPQHF.

The chain is built from TRBV4-2 and TRBJ1-4; weak D call: TRBD1 (5 bases). The CDR3 extends over 15 amino acids. Trimming stripped 1 base from V and 5 bases from J, with 11 bases between. The germline V gene has CDR1 LGHNA and CDR2 YNFKEQ. For the CDR3, the DNA is TGTGCCAGCAGCCAAGGAGTCAGGGAAAATGAAAAACTGTTTTTT. Amino acids: CASSQGVRENEKLFF.

The chain is built from TRBV2 and TRBJ2-5, with D possibly being TRBD1 (6 bases). CDR1 SNHLY and CDR2 FYNNEI come from the germline V gene. The CDR3 is 13 residues long. Trimming took off 4 bases at V and 6 bases at J, with 12 bases between the two ends. CDR3 bases: TGTGCCAGCAGTGGCAGGGGAATACAGACCCAGTACTTC. The encoded protein is CASSGRGIQTQYF.

The chain recombines TRBV30 with TRBJ2-7, with D perhaps matching TRBD2 (6 bases). The germline V gene encodes CDR1 GTSNPN and CDR2 SVGIG (reference sequence). The length of the CDR3 is 17 residues. V was shortened by 1 base and J by 2 bases, with 21 bases between the two germline ends. CDR3 sequence: CAWSAPPRLGMTYEQYF. The CDR3 region has the DNA TGTGCCTGGAGTGCACCACCTCGACTAGGAATGACCTACGAGCAGTACTTC. The full variable domain, its missing parts supplied by reference TRBV30 and TRBJ2-7, is SQTIHQWPATLVQPVGSPLSLECTVEGTSNPNLYWYRQAAGRGLQLLFYSVGIGQISSEVPQNLSASRPQDRQFILSSKKLLLSDSGFYLCAWSAPPRLGMTYEQYFGPGTRLTVT.

The rearrangement links TRBV5-1 to TRBJ1-5; no clear D. Germline CDR1 and CDR2: SGHRS and YFSETQ. Trimming removed 2 bases from V and 3 bases from J, with 6 bases in between. The CDR3 consists of 13 residues. The CDR3 reads CASSFGVNQPQHF. The DNA of the CDR3 is TGCGCCAGCAGCTTTGGGGTCAATCAGCCCCAGCATTTT.

This sequence joins TRBV11-2 and TRBJ2-2; D possibly corresponds to TRBD1 (6 bases). The V end was cut by 3 bases, the J end by 2 bases, with 13 bases between. The germline V gene has CDR1 SGHAT and CDR2 FQNNGV. The CDR3 is made up of 16 amino acids. The CDR3, as DNA: TGTGCCAGCAGCTTGGCCGGGACATTAAACACCGGGGAGCTGTTTTTT. Translating it yields CASSLAGTLNTGELFF.

The V and J genes are TRBV19 and TRBJ1-2; possibly TRBD1 for D (5 bases). The CDR3 spans 13 residues. Per germline, CDR1 LNHDA and CDR2 SQIVND (reference sequence). The V gene lost 5 bases and the J gene lost 8 bases, with 15 bases spanning the gap. In DNA, the CDR3 is TGTGCCAGTAGTCGAACCGGGACCTGGGGCTACACCTTC. Amino acid sequence: CASSRTGTWGYTF.

The rearrangement links TRBV3-1 (or the pseudogene TRBV3-2) to TRBJ1-1; unclear D gene. The ends were cut back, 2 bases at V and 6 bases at J, with 4 bases in the middle. This CDR3 contains 11 residues. Germline-derived CDR1 and CDR2 are LGHDT and YNNKEL (reference sequence). The CDR3 DNA reads TGTGCCAGCAGCCAATCCGCTGAAGCTTTCTTT. Protein sequence: CASSQSAEAFF.

J is TRBJ1-4 and V is TRBV2; 11 bases are a match to TRBD1. Germline V gene lookup returns CDR1 SNHLY and CDR2 FYNNEI. Trimming at V came to 10 bases and at J to 1 base, leaving 5 bases not matched to a gene. The CDR3 spans 15 residues. CDR3 region: CATQGQGVTNEKLFF. CDR3 bases: TGTGCCACCCAGGGACAGGGGGTAACTAATGAAAAACTGTTTTTT. Drawing the rest from reference TRBV2 and TRBJ1-4, the complete variable domain is EPEVTQTPSHQVTQMGQEVILRCVPISNHLYFYWYRQILGQKVEFLVSFYNNEISEKSEIFDDQFSVERPDGSNFTLKIRSTKLEDSAMYFCATQGQGVTNEKLFFGSGTQLSVL.

The chain links TRBV7-6 to TRBJ2-2; a weak D match, TRBD1 (5 bases). CDR3 size: 15 residues. Trimming stripped 1 base from V and 5 bases from J, with 11 bases between. The germline gives CDR1 SGHVS, CDR2 FNYEAQ. CDR3 loop: CASSLEGVSTGELFF. CDR3 coding DNA: TGTGCCAGCAGCTTAGAAGGGGTGTCAACCGGGGAGCTGTTTTTT.

The chain combines TRBV11-2 with TRBJ2-7; maybe TRBD2 (5 bases). The V gene's germline CDR1 is SGHAT and CDR2 FQNNGV. Trimming pared 2 bases from V and 0 bases from J, leaving 14 bases between. There are 16 residues in the CDR3. The chain's CDR3 is CASSLRVAPSSYEQYF. The CDR3 bases are TGTGCCAGCAGCTTACGTGTAGCGCCCAGCTCCTACGAGCAGTACTTC.

The chain uses TRBV23-1 and TRBJ1-5; 7 bases fit TRBD1. TRBV23-1 is labeled an ORF, and its function is uncertain. The CDR3 sequence is 18 residues long. After removal of 5 bases from V and 2 bases from J, the junction contained 15 bases not matched to a gene. CDR3 amino acids: CASSERYNSGGCNQPQHF. The DNA of the CDR3 is TGCGCCAGCAGTGAAAGATATAATTCAGGGGGGTGCAATCAGCCCCAGCATTTT.

The chain links TRBV6-4 to TRBJ1-2; TRBD1 agrees at 7 bases. The germline V gene has CDR1 MRHNA and CDR2 SNTAGT. The CDR3 is 13 residues long. Trimming took 3 bases from V and 5 from J; bases not matched to a gene: 3. The CDR3 reads CASSEQQGYGYTF. CDR3 nucleotide sequence: TGTGCCAGCAGTGAGCAACAGGGGTATGGCTACACCTTC.

This chain connects TRBV6-2 or TRBV6-3 to TRBJ1-2; D is unresolved. There are 15 residues in the CDR3. CDR1 is MNHEY, CDR2 SVGEGT, per germline. V was clipped by 5 bases and J by 0 bases, with 13 bases between them. This chain's CDR3 is CASSQSPDANYGYTF. The CDR3 nucleotides read TGTGCCAGCAGTCAATCCCCTGACGCTAACTATGGCTACACCTTC.

The chain couples TRBV2 to TRBJ2-5; D is unclear. The germline V gene encodes CDR1 SNHLY and CDR2 FYNNEI. CDR3 size: 13 residues. V shed 4 bases and J shed 7 bases, with 13 bases lying between them. CDR3 amino acids: CASSVMGIGTQYF. The CDR3 DNA reads as TGTGCCAGCAGTGTAATGGGGATCGGGACCCAGTACTTC.

The chain combines TRBV11-2 with TRBJ2-3, with 12 bases that match TRBD2. Looked up from germline, CDR1 is SGHAT and CDR2 is FQNNGV. Losses at the gene ends were 5 bases for V and 2 bases for J; bases not matched to a gene: 5. There are 16 residues in the CDR3. The CDR3 protein is CASSNGLAGSTDTQYF. The CDR3 region has the DNA TGTGCCAGCAGCAACGGACTAGCGGGATCCACAGATACGCAGTATTTT.